The T cell receptor (beta chain) described here comes from a study of T cells after yellow fever vaccination. General study results and limits: Clones from primary vaccination mostly reappeared after the booster (over 95% CD4, about 88% CD8).

On this clonotype itself: What it recognizes is unknown.

5'RACE template switching added a universal primer site and UMIs to TCR cDNA. TCRdb recomputed calls from the 5' RACE reads with MiXCR, one row per CDR3 protein. The sample lists 250,000 to 400,000 distinct CDR3 sequences, 4.1% occurring once. Per the germline V gene, CDR1 is LGHNA and CDR2 is YSLEER. CDR3 length: 14 residues. V lost 4 bases and J lost 6, with 14 bases in between. This clonotype was obtained from a young man who received the YFV17D yellow fever vaccine. V usage is TRBV4-3 and J usage is TRBJ2-3; no definite D call. The material was PBMCs, obtained 5 days after the yellow fever booster vaccination. The CDR3 bases are TGCGCCAGCAGCCTGGAACCCTACGGGGATACGCAGTATTTT. This sequence encodes CASSLEPYGDTQYF.